Listed here are 32 T cell receptor beta chains from one sample, sequenced in a study of blood T cell repertoires in COVID-19. TCRdb's copy holds only in-frame clones and misses some; the assay was immunoSEQ multiplex PCR. The sample has under 55,000 clones, roughly 87% seen once. Sequences were obtained from peripheral blood. The receptors originated from a woman of 80 years or more with active COVID-19.

This clone was observed a few times. As DNA, the CDR3 is TGTGCCAGCAGGGGGGACAGGTACACCGGGGAGCTGTTTTTT. Its translation is CASRGDRYTGELFF. This chain links TRBV6-4 with TRBJ2-2; 8 bases are a match to TRBD1. The germline V gene has CDR1 MRHNA and CDR2 SNTAGT. The CDR3 loop spans 14 amino acids. V lost 6 bases to trimming and J lost 3 bases; unmatched junction nucleotides: 3.

The genes are TRBV3-1 (or the pseudogene TRBV3-2) and TRBJ2-2; TRBD2 might be the D (5 bases). The length of the CDR3 is 17 residues. Trimming removed 4 bases at V and 3 bases at J, with 18 bases between. Germline CDR1 and CDR2: LGHDT and YNNKEL (reference sequence). The CDR3 coding sequence is TGTGCCAGCAGCCCCCAAGCCCCAGCGGCCTACACCGGGGAGCTGTTTTTT. Protein sequence: CASSPQAPAAYTGELFF.

The chain joins TRBV28 to TRBJ2-1; 10 bases align to TRBD1. The trim removed 6 bases at V and 6 bases at J, leaving 14 bases unmatched. The CDR3 spans 17 residues. Looked up from germline, CDR1 is MDHEN and CDR2 is SYDVKM. CDR3 protein: CASSSARQGASGNEQFF. CDR3 DNA: TGTGCCAGCAGCTCTGCCAGACAGGGGGCATCTGGCAATGAGCAGTTCTTC.

The CDR3 coding sequence is TGTGCCAGCAGCTTAGGGGTGGCGAGGGAGCAGTACTTC. Protein product: CASSLGVAREQYF. The chain combines TRBV7-2 with TRBJ2-7; no reliable D call. The V gene's germline CDR1 is SGHTA and CDR2 FQGNSA. The CDR3 runs to 13 residues. Trimming cost V 1 base and J 7 bases, with 11 bases left between them.

V and J are TRBV19 and TRBJ2-2; 11 nucleotides align to TRBD1. This CDR3 is 15 amino acids long. Germline loops: CDR1 LNHDA, CDR2 SQIVND (reference sequence). Unmatched junction bases numbered 2, after V lost 4 bases and J lost 4 bases. CDR3 sequence: CASSRDRGFTGELFF. CDR3 nucleotides: TGTGCCAGTAGTAGGGACAGGGGGTTCACCGGGGAGCTGTTTTTT.

The J gene is TRBJ2-1, the V gene TRBV28; 8 bases are a match to TRBD2. Germline V lookup: CDR1 MDHEN, CDR2 SYDVKM. The CDR3 covers 13 residues. After removal of 8 bases from V and 7 bases from J, the junction contained 7 bases not matched to a gene. In DNA form, the CDR3 reads TGTGCCAGCGTGGCGGGGGGAATAAATGAGCAGTTCTTC. As protein: CASVAGGINEQFF.

This clone was detected only once. This chain joins TRBV6-5 and TRBJ1-5; no firm D call. Trimming removed 8 bases from V and 7 bases from J, with 18 bases in between. The germline V gene has CDR1 MNHEY and CDR2 SVGAGI. The CDR3 runs to 14 residues. The CDR3 loop reads CASGFVGSGQPQHF. DNA of the CDR3: TGTGCCAGCGGGTTCGTGGGATCGGGGCAGCCCCAGCATTTT.

This clone showed up just once. The V gene is TRBV14, the J gene TRBJ1-2; D is undetermined. This CDR3 contains 14 residues. Germline values: CDR1 SGHDN, CDR2 FVKESK. Trimming left V 4 bases short and J 1 base short, with 10 bases between. DNA of the CDR3: TGTGCCAGCAGCCCGCAGAATATTAACTATGGCTACACCTTC. It codes for CASSPQNINYGYTF.

The CDR3 sequence is CAWKTQGPGELFF. The DNA for the CDR3 is TGTGCCTGGAAAACACAGGGTCCCGGGGAGCTGTTTTTT. The chain joins TRBV30 to TRBJ2-2; a possible D gene is TRBD1 (6 bases). The length of the CDR3 is 13 residues. Trimming removed 4 bases at V and 6 bases at J, with 12 bases between. CDR1 GTSNPN and CDR2 SVGIG come from the germline V gene (reference sequence). Combining the CDR3 with reference TRBV30 and TRBJ2-2 gives the whole variable domain SQTIHQWPATLVQPVGSPLSLECTVEGTSNPNLYWYRQAAGRGLQLLFYSVGIGQISSEVPQNLSASRPQDRQFILSSKKLLLSDSGFYLCAWKTQGPGELFFGEGSRLTVL.

The chain uses TRBV27 and TRBJ1-5, with 10 nucleotides matching TRBD1. The CDR3 contains 14 residues. The V gene's germline CDR1 is MNHEY and CDR2 SMNVEV (reference sequence). The ends lost 5 bases at V and 7 bases at J; junction bases unmatched: 5. In DNA, the CDR3 is TGTGCCAGCAGTCTCGGACAGGGGGACCAGCCCCAGCATTTT. Translated, it gives CASSLGQGDQPQHF.

In its sample, this clone was seen once. The CDR3 loop reads CASSYNRRGNYGYTF. The CDR3 nucleotides are TGTGCCAGCAGTTACAACAGGAGGGGAAACTATGGCTACACCTTC. The gene calls are TRBV6-2 or TRBV6-3 and TRBJ1-2, with D tentatively TRBD1 (5 bases). CDR3 size: 15 residues. CDR1 and CDR2 from the germline V gene are MNHEY and SVGEGT. Trimming took off 2 bases at V and 2 bases at J, with 12 bases between the two ends.

The rearrangement uses TRBV7-9 and TRBJ1-6; perhaps TRBD1 as D (5 bases). CDR1 is SEHNR and CDR2 is FQNEAQ in the germline V gene (reference sequence). V was trimmed by 3 bases and J by 3 bases, leaving 6 bases between them. The CDR3 runs 14 residues. The CDR3 here is CASSLDNYNSPLHF. The CDR3 nucleotides read TGTGCCAGCAGCTTGGACAACTATAATTCACCCCTCCACTTT.

The rearrangement links TRBV10-3 to TRBJ2-7, with 8 bases fitting TRBD2. CDR1 and CDR2 from the germline V gene are ENHRY and SYGVKD. The trim removed 0 bases at V and 5 bases at J, leaving 6 bases unmatched. This CDR3 comprises 15 residues. In DNA, the CDR3 is TGTGCCATCAGTGAGTCCGAGCGGGGGAGCAACGAGCAGTACTTC. Translated: CAISESERGSNEQYF.

V and J are TRBV7-2 and TRBJ2-3, with D tentatively TRBD2 (7 bases). V lost 2 bases to trimming and J lost 1 base, with 16 bases between them. In germline, CDR1 is SGHTA, CDR2 FQGNSA. The CDR3 totals 17 residues. The CDR3 sequence: CASSLLRGGAGTDTQYF. The CDR3, as DNA: TGTGCCAGCAGCTTATTGAGGGGGGGGGCTGGCACAGATACGCAGTATTTT.

The DNA for the CDR3 is TGTGCCAGCAAGAAGGGCGCTTACACAGGGGAGGCTGAAGCTTTCTTT. This translates into CASKKGAYTGEAEAFF. The gene calls are TRBV19 and TRBJ1-1; TRBD1 matches 7 bases. Losses at the gene ends were 9 bases for V and 6 bases for J; bases not matched to a gene: 19. Per the germline V gene, CDR1 is LNHDA and CDR2 is SQIVND (reference sequence). The CDR3 loop spans 16 amino acids.

This rearrangement joins TRBV6-1 to TRBJ1-5, with 8 bases aligning to TRBD1. The V gene's germline CDR1 is MNHNS and CDR2 SASEGT. The junction had 8 bases not matched to a gene; V was cut back by 2 bases and J by 2 bases. CDR3 length: 17 amino acids. CDR3 residues: CASSEIGQGMRNQPQHF. The CDR3, as DNA: TGTGCCAGCAGTGAAATTGGACAGGGTATGCGCAATCAGCCCCAGCATTTT.

This rearrangement joins TRBV5-1 to TRBJ1-4; weak D call: TRBD1 (6 bases). Germline CDR1 is SGHRS and CDR2 is YFSETQ. This CDR3 has 14 residues. Between the trimmed V and J ends, which lost 3 bases and 8 bases, there was a span of 14 bases. CDR3 coding DNA: TGCGCCAGCAGCTCAGGGGTCGTTGGGGAAAAACTGTTTTTT. It yields the protein CASSSGVVGEKLFF.

This clone was counted between two and nine times. V is TRBV6-2 or TRBV6-3 and J is TRBJ1-1; D is unresolved. Germline V gene lookup returns CDR1 MNHEY and CDR2 SVGEGT. The CDR3 spans 14 residues. V was cut by 5 bases and J by 3 bases, with 13 bases left in between. The CDR3 nucleotides are TGTGCCAGCAGTCTCAAGATCGGGGACACTGAAGCTTTCTTT. It translates to CASSLKIGDTEAFF.

The chain links TRBV30 to TRBJ1-1; D is perhaps TRBD1 (5 bases). The CDR3 extends over 12 amino acids. The V and J ends lost 8 bases and 5 bases respectively, with 15 bases between them. CDR1 and CDR2 (germline): GTSNPN, SVGIG (reference sequence). In DNA form, the CDR3 reads TGTGCCCGCCAAGGGGTTGGAACTGAAGCTTTCTTT. Translation gives CARQGVGTEAFF.

The rearrangement joins TRBV4-3 to TRBJ1-2; 10 nucleotides match TRBD1. The CDR3 consists of 13 residues. V shed 4 bases and J 9 bases; nucleotides not matched to a gene: 5. Germline CDR1 reads LGHNA; CDR2 reads YSLEER. As DNA, the CDR3 is TGCGCCAGCAGCCCACCGGGACAGGGGAGCTACACCTTC. As protein: CASSPPGQGSYTF.

The chain couples TRBV7-2 to TRBJ2-7; D is ambiguous. Germline CDR1 reads SGHTA; CDR2 reads FQGNSA. Trimming stripped 8 bases from V and 1 base from J, with 6 bases between. The CDR3 has 11 residues. The CDR3: CASGSSYEQYF. The DNA of the CDR3 is TGTGCCAGCGGCAGTTCCTACGAGCAGTACTTC.

J is TRBJ2-7 and V is TRBV29-1; D perhaps matches TRBD2 (6 bases). The V end lost 4 bases, the J end lost 3 bases, and 16 bases lay between the germline ends. Germline V gene data show CDR1 as SQVTM and CDR2 as ANQGSEA. This CDR3 comprises 14 residues. In nucleotides, the CDR3 is TGCAGCGTTGGCAGGGACTTTTTCGGCTACGAGCAGTACTTC. It translates to CSVGRDFFGYEQYF.

J is TRBJ2-5 and V is TRBV27; tentative D call: TRBD2 (5 bases). The CDR3 contains 14 residues. The V end lost 6 bases, the J end lost 7 bases, and 18 bases lay between the germline ends. The germline V gene has CDR1 MNHEY and CDR2 SMNVEV (reference sequence). The CDR3 loop is CASSSTLALGTQYF. The CDR3, as DNA: TGTGCCAGCAGCTCCACGCTAGCACTTGGGACCCAGTACTTC.

V is TRBV7-8 and J is TRBJ2-5; TRBD2 matches at 9 bases. CDR1 and CDR2 (germline): SGHVS, FQNEAQ. The CDR3 totals 18 residues. V was pared by 4 bases and J by 0 bases, with 12 bases of the junction left unmatched. The DNA for the CDR3 is TGTGCCAGCAGCTCTACCCCCCATGGCGGGGGGGACCAAGAGACCCAGTACTTC. Translated, it gives CASSSTPHGGGDQETQYF.

The chain carries TRBV5-4 and TRBJ2-2; TRBD1 might be the D (6 bases). Trimming stripped 5 bases from V and 0 bases from J, with 11 bases between. The CDR3 has 15 amino acids. The germline gives CDR1 SGHNT, CDR2 YYREEE (reference sequence). The CDR3 DNA sequence: TGTGCCAGCAGGGCAGGGGTCGCGAACACCGGGGAGCTGTTTTTT. This translates into CASRAGVANTGELFF. The entire variable domain, with the rest obtained from reference TRBV5-4 and TRBJ2-2, is as follows: ETGVTQSPTHLIKTRGQQVTLRCSSQSGHNTVSWYQQALGQGPQFIFQYYREEENGRGNFPPRFSGLQFPNYSSELNVNALELDDSALYLCASRAGVANTGELFFGEGSRLTVL.

This clone showed up just a few times. The CDR3 loop reads CASSQDTGGVVEDTQYF. The CDR3 nucleotides are TGCGCCAGCAGCCAAGATACGGGGGGCGTAGTGGAAGATACGCAGTATTTT. The chain has TRBV4-3 and TRBJ2-3, with D perhaps TRBD2 (7 bases). Trimming cost V 0 bases and J 5 bases, with 18 bases left between them. CDR1 and CDR2 (germline): LGHNA, YSLEER. This CDR3 comprises 17 residues.

In this sample, this clone turned up a few times. The chain is built from TRBV6-6 and TRBJ1-5; a weak D match, TRBD1 (6 bases). CDR1 is MNHNY and CDR2 is SVGAGI in the germline V gene (reference sequence). The CDR3 covers 15 residues. Trimming left V 6 bases short and J 0 bases short, with 12 bases between. CDR3 region: CASRYGGASNQPQHF. CDR3 DNA sequence: TGTGCCAGCAGATATGGGGGGGCTAGCAATCAGCCCCAGCATTTT.

This chain connects TRBV28 to TRBJ1-2; TRBD1 aligns across 9 bases. The CDR3 totals 15 residues. Germline lookup yields CDR1 MDHEN and CDR2 SYDVKM. V was pared by 6 bases and J by 5 bases, with 10 bases of the junction left unmatched. The CDR3, as DNA: TGTGCCAGCAGCCTAGGACAGGGGCTCTTTTATGGCTACACCTTC. This gives the protein CASSLGQGLFYGYTF.

The chain joins TRBV11-2 to TRBJ2-1, with D tentatively TRBD1 (5 bases). The V gene lost 5 bases and the J gene lost 6 bases, with 14 bases spanning the gap. This CDR3 contains 14 residues. The V gene's germline CDR1 is SGHAT and CDR2 FQNNGV. CDR3 residues: CASSDGQRRNEQFF. In nucleotides, the CDR3 is TGTGCCAGCAGCGATGGACAAAGACGCAATGAGCAGTTCTTC.

This clone was seen a single time. This chain connects TRBV12-1 to TRBJ2-1; TRBD2, the table's D call, lacks a check against the DNA. TRBV12-1 is given as a pseudogene. The CDR3 contains 15 residues. This chain's CDR3 is CASSFGAGPRDEQFF. The CDR3, as DNA: TGTGCCAGCAGCTTTGGGGCGGGACCGAGGGATGAGCAGTTCTTC.

This sequence joins TRBV9 and TRBJ1-6; a weak D match, TRBD1 (6 bases). In germline, CDR1 is SGDLS, CDR2 YYNGEE. This CDR3 is built from 15 residues. V was shortened by 7 bases and J by 9 bases, with 20 bases between the two germline ends. CDR3 in DNA: TGTGCCAGCTCCCGAAACAGGGACCTGAGTTCACCCCTCCACTTT. Translating gives CASSRNRDLSSPLHF.

V usage is TRBV7-2 and J usage is TRBJ2-5; D is ambiguous. The CDR3 has 15 residues. Trimming took 5 bases from V and 5 from J, leaving 18 bases between them. The germline CDR1 and CDR2 sequences are SGHTA and FQGNSA. The CDR3 nucleotides are TGTGCCAGCAGCCCCCATTCCCGGGTTGCGGAGACCCAGTACTTC. It is translated as CASSPHSRVAETQYF.